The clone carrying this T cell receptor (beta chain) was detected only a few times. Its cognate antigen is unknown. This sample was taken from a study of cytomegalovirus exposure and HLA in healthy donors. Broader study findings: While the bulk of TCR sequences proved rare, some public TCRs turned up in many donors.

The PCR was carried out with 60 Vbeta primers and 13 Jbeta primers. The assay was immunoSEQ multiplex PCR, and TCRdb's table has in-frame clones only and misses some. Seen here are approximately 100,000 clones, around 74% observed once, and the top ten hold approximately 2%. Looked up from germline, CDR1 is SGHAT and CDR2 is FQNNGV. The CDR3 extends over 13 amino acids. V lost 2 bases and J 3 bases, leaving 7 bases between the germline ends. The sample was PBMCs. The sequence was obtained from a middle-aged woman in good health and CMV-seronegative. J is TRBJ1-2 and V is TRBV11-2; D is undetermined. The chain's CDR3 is CASSLSAYYGYTF. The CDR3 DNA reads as TGTGCCAGCAGCTTAAGTGCGTACTATGGCTACACCTTC.